This passage covers 17 T cell receptor beta chains from one sample sequenced in a study of blood T cell repertoires in COVID-19. Libraries were prepared by immunoSEQ multiplex PCR; TCRdb keeps only in-frame clonotypes and omits some of them. The profile shows fewer than 250,000 clones, roughly 80% of them singletons. The sample consisted of peripheral blood. The receptors were gathered from an older woman with active or convalescent COVID-19.

The rearrangement links TRBV15 to TRBJ1-2; TRBD1 aligns across 7 bases. Unmatched junction bases numbered 12, after V lost 3 bases and J lost 2 bases. Per germline, CDR1 LNHNV and CDR2 YYDKDF (reference sequence). CDR3 length equals 17 residues. CDR3 sequence reads: CATSSTWGIGGNYGYTF. CDR3 DNA: TGTGCCACCAGCAGCACCTGGGGTATAGGGGGCAACTATGGCTACACCTTC.

This chain links TRBV7-2 with TRBJ2-2; 10 bases are shared with TRBD2. The germline V gene has CDR1 SGHTA and CDR2 FQGNSA. The CDR3 loop spans 16 amino acids. V lost 2 bases, J lost 4 bases, and 4 bases stayed unmatched. DNA for the CDR3: TGTGCCAGCAGCTTATCCAGCGGGGGGGCCACCGGGGAGCTGTTTTTT. It translates to CASSLSSGGATGELFF.

DNA of the CDR3: TGCAGCGTTGAAGTGACAGGGGAGGGGTATGGCTACACCTTC. Its translation: CSVEVTGEGYGYTF. The chain employs TRBV29-1 and TRBJ1-2; TRBD1 aligns across 8 bases. Germline loops: CDR1 SQVTM, CDR2 ANQGSEA. The V segment lost 1 base and the J segment 5 bases; nucleotides outside the gene matches: 6. CDR3 length: 14 amino acids.

The J gene is TRBJ2-3, the V gene TRBV4-1; D might be TRBD2 (6 bases). Germline CDR1 reads MGHRA; CDR2 reads YSYEKL. This CDR3 contains 16 residues. V lost 6 bases and J 3 bases, leaving 19 bases between the germline ends. The CDR3 sequence is CASSPSGAGRTDTQYF. CDR3 DNA sequence: TGCGCCAGCAGTCCTAGTGGGGCGGGGAGAACAGATACGCAGTATTTT.

V is TRBV28 and J is TRBJ2-7; 8 bases map to TRBD1. Germline CDR1 MDHEN, CDR2 SYDVKM. This CDR3 has 15 amino acids. Unmatched junction bases numbered 12, after V lost 5 bases and J lost 6 bases. CDR3 coding DNA: TGTGCCAGCAGTCCGGGACAGGTCGGGGGAAGCGAGCAGTACTTC. Translating gives CASSPGQVGGSEQYF.

The chain combines TRBV18 with TRBJ1-5; the match to TRBD1 covers 7 bases. Germline V gives CDR1 KGHSH, CDR2 LQKENI. Trimming removed 1 base from V and 5 bases from J; junction bases left unmatched: 5. The CDR3 runs to 15 residues. This CDR3 reads CASSPRQGGDQPQHF. CDR3 in DNA: TGTGCCAGCTCACCACGACAGGGAGGTGATCAGCCCCAGCATTTT.

This clone occurred a few times. The chain links TRBV19 to TRBJ2-4, with D tentatively TRBD2 (6 bases). Germline V lookup: CDR1 LNHDA, CDR2 SQIVND (reference sequence). V was clipped by 9 bases and J by 6 bases, with 12 bases between them. The CDR3 contains 12 residues. Here the CDR3 reads CASGDFGNIQYF. CDR3 DNA: TGTGCCAGCGGGGACTTCGGAAACATTCAGTACTTC.

The rearrangement joins TRBV4-1 to TRBJ2-1, with D tentatively TRBD1 (6 bases). CDR1 MGHRA and CDR2 YSYEKL come from the germline V gene. Trimming took 1 base from V and 6 from J, leaving 10 bases between them. The CDR3 is 14 amino acids. Here the CDR3 reads CASSQVTGRNEQFF. The CDR3, as DNA: TGCGCCAGCAGCCAAGTGACAGGCCGCAATGAGCAGTTCTTC.

V is TRBV5-1 and J is TRBJ2-7; TRBD1 matches 9 bases. Germline CDR1 SGHRS, CDR2 YFSETQ. The CDR3 has 14 residues. J was trimmed by 5 bases and V by 4 bases; bases with no gene match: 7. The CDR3 protein is CASSITGTGNEQYF. In DNA, the CDR3 is TGCGCCAGCAGCATCACCGGGACAGGGAACGAGCAGTACTTC.

This clone showed up just once. This chain joins TRBV19 and TRBJ2-2; D is ambiguous. Germline V gives CDR1 LNHDA, CDR2 SQIVND (reference sequence). This CDR3 contains 13 residues. The V end was cut by 5 bases, the J end by 4 bases, with 8 bases between. CDR3 protein: CASSADFTGELFF. Here the CDR3 DNA reads TGTGCCAGTAGTGCAGATTTCACCGGGGAGCTGTTTTTT.

The V and J genes are TRBV11-2 and TRBJ1-1; 10 bases line up with TRBD1. V was pared by 1 base and J by 4 bases, with 12 bases of the junction left unmatched. CDR1 and CDR2 from the germline V gene are SGHAT and FQNNGV. This CDR3 spans 18 amino acids. DNA of the CDR3: TGTGCCAGCAGCTTAGTTGGTAGGACAGGGGGTGGTATCACTGAAGCTTTCTTT. Amino acid sequence: CASSLVGRTGGGITEAFF.

This CDR3 is CASSPDRDGGYGYTF. Written as DNA, the CDR3 is TGTGCCAGCTCACCCGACAGGGACGGAGGCTATGGCTACACCTTC. The V call is TRBV18, the J call TRBJ1-2; TRBD1 aligns across 7 bases. The CDR3 has 15 amino acids. The germline V gene encodes CDR1 KGHSH and CDR2 LQKENI. The V segment lost 3 bases and the J segment 4 bases; nucleotides outside the gene matches: 8.

This clone showed up just a few times. The chain uses TRBV18 and TRBJ2-3; 10 bases are a match to TRBD2. The CDR3 totals 16 residues. Unmatched junction bases numbered 11, after V lost 6 bases and J lost 5 bases. CDR1 and CDR2 (germline): KGHSH, LQKENI. CDR3 region: CASSLASGGAGDTQYF. The CDR3 bases are TGTGCCAGCTCCCTCGCAAGCGGGGGGGCCGGAGATACGCAGTATTTT. Full variable domain (rest looked up from reference TRBV18 and TRBJ2-3): NAGVMQNPRHLVRRRGQEARLRCSPMKGHSHVYWYRQLPEEGLKFMVYLQKENIIDESGMPKERFSAEFPKEGPSILRIQQVVRGDSAAYFCASSLASGGAGDTQYFGPGTRLTVL.

The V call is TRBV28, the J call TRBJ2-1; 7 bases fit TRBD1. Germline CDR1 MDHEN, CDR2 SYDVKM. The CDR3 is made up of 13 amino acids. After removal of 9 bases from V and 2 bases from J, the junction contained 4 bases not matched to a gene. CDR3 sequence: CASRQGPYNEQFF. CDR3 DNA sequence: TGTGCCAGTCGACAGGGTCCCTACAATGAGCAGTTCTTC.

This chain uses TRBV19 with TRBJ2-7, with a possible D match to TRBD2 (6 bases). There are 12 residues in the CDR3. CDR1 is LNHDA and CDR2 is SQIVND in the germline V gene (reference sequence). Trimming pared 9 bases from V and 3 bases from J, leaving 12 bases between. This CDR3 is CARGGLIYEQYF. In DNA, the CDR3 is TGTGCCAGGGGGGGACTGATCTACGAGCAGTACTTC.

The J gene is TRBJ2-1, the V gene TRBV7-9, with a possible D match to TRBD2 (6 bases). In germline, CDR1 is SEHNR, CDR2 FQNEAQ (reference sequence). Trimming pared 4 bases from V and 4 bases from J, leaving 14 bases between. There are 15 residues in the CDR3. The CDR3 protein is CASSSLAIPYNEQFF. For the CDR3, the DNA is TGTGCCAGCAGCTCCCTAGCGATCCCATACAATGAGCAGTTCTTC.

The chain employs TRBV6-5 and TRBJ2-1, with D perhaps TRBD2 (6 bases). Germline CDR1 reads MNHEY; CDR2 reads SVGAGI. CDR3 length: 12 residues. Trimming took off 9 bases at V and 5 bases at J, with 11 bases between the two ends. Here the CDR3 DNA reads TGTGCCAGTGGATGGGGGGACAATGAGCAGTTCTTC. Its translation is CASGWGDNEQFF.